This T cell receptor (beta chain) was profiled in a study of metastatic and nonmetastatic thyroid tumors. Turning to the study itself: Repertoires were compared across blood and tumor or nodule tissue from malignant and benign thyroid patients.

Study findings and constraints: The reported finding was significantly higher TCR beta diversity in malignant thyroid tumors relative to benign nodules, in blood and tumor.

The V gene lost 2 bases and the J gene lost 6 bases, with 8 bases spanning the gap. Germline CDR1 and CDR2: MNHEY and SVGEGT. This CDR3 is built from 12 residues. No treatment had been given to any patient before thyroid surgery. As originally analysed: Clinicopathological groups of papillary thyroid cancer showed CDR3 differences that were used to build a distant-metastasis classifier. TCRdb re-clonotyped the PCR reads via MiXCR. What appears here as the V and J calls and clone size reflects TCRdb's work, not the paper's. The sample shows almost 70,000 clones, approximately 15% of them seen only once. This clone was counted ten times or more. Its antigen is undetermined.

Material for sequencing was blood. This TCR derives from a male donor with papillary thyroid cancer or a benign thyroid nodule (not recorded which). Some clones in this sample may be carry-over from other donors' samples. The chain has TRBV6-2 or TRBV6-3 and TRBJ2-7; D unclear. The CDR3: CASSYPGSEQYF. The CDR3 DNA is TGTGCCAGCAGTTACCCAGGTTCCGAGCAGTACTTC.